This T cell receptor (beta chain) was recorded in a study of T-cell reconstitution after alpha-beta-depleted transplantation in children. General study results and limits: Expanded graft clones, several hundred of them, were reportedly the source of alpha-beta T cells about two months after transplant.

This clonotype appeared many times. Its antigen is unknown. Unique molecular identifiers were incorporated when the TCRbeta library was constructed. TCRdb re-derived calls from the PCR reads in MiXCR, one entry per CDR3 protein. The sample has around 94,000 distinct CDR3 sequences, 7.5% to 9% seen once. Germline CDR1 DFQATT, CDR2 SNEGSKA (reference sequence). V dropped 4 bases and J dropped 2 bases, with 19 bases sitting between them. The CDR3 runs to 16 residues. This specimen was PBMCs, taken before TCRalphabeta/CD19-depleted stem cell transplant. The TCR comes from a boy between 2 and 10 years old with acute lymphoblastic leukemia, due to receive a stem cell transplant. The chain carries TRBV20-1 and TRBJ2-3; tentatively, D is TRBD2 (5 bases). The CDR3 protein is CSATSYTASITDTQYF. The CDR3, as DNA: TGCAGTGCTACCTCGTATACGGCTAGCATCACAGATACGCAGTATTTT.